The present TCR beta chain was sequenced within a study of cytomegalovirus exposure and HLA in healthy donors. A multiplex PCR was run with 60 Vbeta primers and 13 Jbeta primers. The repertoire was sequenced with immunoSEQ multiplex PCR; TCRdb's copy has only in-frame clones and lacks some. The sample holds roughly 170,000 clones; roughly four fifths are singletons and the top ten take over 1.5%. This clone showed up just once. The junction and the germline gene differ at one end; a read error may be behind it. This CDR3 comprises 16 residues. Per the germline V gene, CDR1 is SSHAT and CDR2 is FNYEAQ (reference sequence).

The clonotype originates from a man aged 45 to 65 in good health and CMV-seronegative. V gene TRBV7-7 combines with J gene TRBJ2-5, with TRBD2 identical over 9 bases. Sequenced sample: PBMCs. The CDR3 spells CASSSSGAGGDEAQYF. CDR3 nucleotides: TGTGCTAGCAGCTCGTCCGGCGCGGGAGGGGATGAGGCCCAGTACTTC.